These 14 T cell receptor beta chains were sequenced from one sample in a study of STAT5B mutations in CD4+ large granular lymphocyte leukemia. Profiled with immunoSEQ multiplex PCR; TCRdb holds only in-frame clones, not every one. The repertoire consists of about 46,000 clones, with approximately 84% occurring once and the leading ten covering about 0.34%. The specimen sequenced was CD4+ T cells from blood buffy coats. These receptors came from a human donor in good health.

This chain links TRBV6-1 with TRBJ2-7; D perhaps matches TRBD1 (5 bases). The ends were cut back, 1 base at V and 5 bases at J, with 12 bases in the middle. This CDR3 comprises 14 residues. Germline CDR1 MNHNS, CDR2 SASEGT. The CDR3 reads CASSEGSRRDEQYF. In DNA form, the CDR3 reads TGTGCCAGCAGTGAAGGCTCTCGCAGGGACGAGCAGTACTTC.

The CDR3 DNA follows: TGTGCCAGCAGGGGGACTAGCGGGATCTACAATGAGCAGTTCTTC. Its translation: CASRGTSGIYNEQFF. This chain connects TRBV6-1 to TRBJ2-1; TRBD2 agrees at 13 bases. Per the germline V gene, CDR1 is MNHNS and CDR2 is SASEGT. This CDR3 has 15 residues. Losses at the gene ends were 6 bases for V and 3 bases for J; bases not matched to a gene: 2.

The CDR3 coding sequence is TGTGCCAGCAGCGTGAATCGGGGGAATTCACCCCTCCACTTT. Translation: CASSVNRGNSPLHF. V gene TRBV9 combines with J gene TRBJ1-6; tentative D call: TRBD1 (5 bases). Germline values: CDR1 SGDLS, CDR2 YYNGEE. V lost 2 bases and J lost 7, with 10 bases in between. This CDR3 is built from 14 residues.

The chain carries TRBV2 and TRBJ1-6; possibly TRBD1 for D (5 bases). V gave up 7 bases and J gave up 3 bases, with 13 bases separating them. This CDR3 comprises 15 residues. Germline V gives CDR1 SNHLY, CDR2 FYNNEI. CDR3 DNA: TGTGCCAGCAAAAAAACAGGAGACTATAATTCACCCCTCCACTTT. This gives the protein CASKKTGDYNSPLHF.

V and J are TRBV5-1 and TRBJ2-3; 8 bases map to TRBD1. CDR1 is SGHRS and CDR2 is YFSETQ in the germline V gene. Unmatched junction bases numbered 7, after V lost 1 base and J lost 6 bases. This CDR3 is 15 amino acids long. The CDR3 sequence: CASSLQGAESDTQYF. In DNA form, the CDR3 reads TGCGCCAGCAGCTTGCAGGGGGCCGAGTCGGATACGCAGTATTTT.

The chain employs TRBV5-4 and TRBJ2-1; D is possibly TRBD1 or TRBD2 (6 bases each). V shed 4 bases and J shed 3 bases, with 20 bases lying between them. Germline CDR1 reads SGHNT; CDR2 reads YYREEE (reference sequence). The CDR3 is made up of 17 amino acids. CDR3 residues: CASSPGATGKHYNEQFF. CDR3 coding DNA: TGTGCCAGCAGCCCGGGGGCCACAGGGAAGCACTACAATGAGCAGTTCTTC.

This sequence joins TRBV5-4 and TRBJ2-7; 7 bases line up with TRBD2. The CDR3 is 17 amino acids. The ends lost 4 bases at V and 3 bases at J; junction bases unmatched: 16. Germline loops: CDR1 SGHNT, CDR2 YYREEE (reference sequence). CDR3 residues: CASSSRLPGLTHYEQYF. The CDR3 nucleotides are TGTGCCAGCAGCAGTAGGTTACCGGGACTAACCCACTACGAGCAGTACTTC.

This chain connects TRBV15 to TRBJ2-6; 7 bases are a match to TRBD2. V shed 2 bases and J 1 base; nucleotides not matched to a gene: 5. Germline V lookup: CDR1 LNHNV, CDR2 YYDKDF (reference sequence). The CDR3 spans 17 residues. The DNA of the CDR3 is TGTGCCACCAGCAGACAGGGAGGGGTTTCTGGGGCCAACGTCCTGACTTTC. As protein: CATSRQGGVSGANVLTF.

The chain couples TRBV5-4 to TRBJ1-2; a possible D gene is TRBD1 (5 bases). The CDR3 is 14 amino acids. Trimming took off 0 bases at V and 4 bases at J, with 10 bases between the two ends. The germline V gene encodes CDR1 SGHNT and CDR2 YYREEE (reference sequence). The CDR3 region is CASSLAGRAYGYTF. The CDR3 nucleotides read TGTGCCAGCAGCTTGGCGGGGCGGGCCTATGGCTACACCTTC.

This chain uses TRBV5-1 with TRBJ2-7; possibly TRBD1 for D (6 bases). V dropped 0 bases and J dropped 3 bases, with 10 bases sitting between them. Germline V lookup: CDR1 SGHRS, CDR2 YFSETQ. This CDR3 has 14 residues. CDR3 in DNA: TGCGCCAGCAGCTTGGAGGGCAGGGGCTACGAGCAGTACTTC. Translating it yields CASSLEGRGYEQYF.

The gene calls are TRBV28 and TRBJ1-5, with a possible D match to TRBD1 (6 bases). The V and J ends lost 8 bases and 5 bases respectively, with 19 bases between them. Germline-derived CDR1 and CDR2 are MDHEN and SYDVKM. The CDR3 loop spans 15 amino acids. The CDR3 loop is CASGEGGVTYQPQHF. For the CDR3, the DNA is TGTGCCAGCGGGGAAGGGGGAGTCACATATCAGCCCCAGCATTTT.

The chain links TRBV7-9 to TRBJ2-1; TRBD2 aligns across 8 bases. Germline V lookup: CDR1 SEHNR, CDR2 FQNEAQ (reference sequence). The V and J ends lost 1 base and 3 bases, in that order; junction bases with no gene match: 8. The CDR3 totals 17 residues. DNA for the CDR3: TGTGCCAGCAGCTTAGGGCGTTCCGGGACTAGCTACAATGAGCAGTTCTTC. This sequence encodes CASSLGRSGTSYNEQFF. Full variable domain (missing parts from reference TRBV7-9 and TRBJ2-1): DTGVSQNPRHKITKRGQNVTFRCDPISEHNRLYWYRQTLGQGPEFLTYFQNEAQLEKSRLLSDRFSAERPKGSFSTLEIQRTEQGDSAMYLCASSLGRSGTSYNEQFFGPGTRLTVL.

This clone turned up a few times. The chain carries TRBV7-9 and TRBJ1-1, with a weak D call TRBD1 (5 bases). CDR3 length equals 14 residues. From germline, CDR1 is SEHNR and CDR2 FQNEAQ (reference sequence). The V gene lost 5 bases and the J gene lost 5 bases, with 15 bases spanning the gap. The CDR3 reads CASSLRGRGTEAFF. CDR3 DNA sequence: TGTGCCAGCAGCCTGAGGGGCCGGGGAACTGAAGCTTTCTTT.

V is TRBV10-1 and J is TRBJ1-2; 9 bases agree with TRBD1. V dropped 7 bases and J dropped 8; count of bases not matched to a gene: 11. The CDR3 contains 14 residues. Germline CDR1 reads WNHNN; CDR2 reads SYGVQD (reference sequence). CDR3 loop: CASIVPGQGCGYTF. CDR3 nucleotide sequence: TGCGCCAGCATCGTCCCGGGACAGGGTTGCGGCTACACCTTC.